This T cell receptor beta chain was sequenced in a study of T cell repertoires in cytomegalovirus infection. This clonotype was counted ten times or more. MiXCR, applied by TCRdb to the reads, yields one record per CDR3 protein. This table holds around 74,000 distinct CDR3 sequences, more than 3% found once. The sample comprised PBMCs. This sequence originates from a human donor in good health (CMV status not recorded). Some clones in this sample may be carry-over from other donors' samples.

The CDR3: CASSLESAARDYGYTF. CDR3 bases: TGTGCCAGCAGCTTAGAATCGGCGGCCAGAGACTATGGCTACACCTTC. The rearrangement uses TRBV7-2 and TRBJ1-2, with D uncertain. Germline V gives CDR1 SGHTA, CDR2 FQGNSA. Trimming took 1 base from V and 3 from J, leaving 15 bases between them. This CDR3 has 16 residues.